This entry lists 28 T cell receptor beta chains sequenced from one sample in a study of blood T cells in healthy people across ages. A second PCR, run for about 7 to 11 cycles, used a sample-barcoded 5' primer plus a J-beta primer mix. A single record per CDR3 protein comes from TCRdb applying MiXCR to the 5' RACE reads. The sample includes over 700,000 distinct CDR3 sequences, 20% to 25% of them seen just once. This sample was shared with a second study, whose subject was T cells of mothers and their children.

The sequenced material came from blood. These receptors originate from a boy between 10 and 17 years old in good health.

There are a few counts of this clonotype. V gene TRBV28 combines with J gene TRBJ2-5; the match to TRBD1 covers 9 bases. CDR3 size: 16 residues. Germline V CDR1 and CDR2: MDHEN, SYDVKM. J lost 11 bases, V lost 4 bases, and 17 bases had no gene match. The CDR3 region is CASSSFSTGGFGEQYF. CDR3 sequence (DNA): TGTGCCAGCAGTTCCTTCTCGACAGGGGGATTTGGGGAGCAGTACTTC. The full variable domain, its missing parts supplied by reference TRBV28 and TRBJ2-5, is DVKVTQSSRYLVKRTGEKVFLECVQDMDHENMFWYRQDPGLGLRLIYFSYDVKMKEKGDIPEGYSVSREKKERFSLILESASTNQTSMYLCASSSFSTGGFGEQYFGPGTRLLVL.

This clonotype has more than one count but fewer than ten. The chain joins TRBV29-1 to TRBJ2-4; 9 bases align to TRBD1. The CDR3 consists of 12 residues. Germline V gene sequence: CDR1 SQVTM, CDR2 ANQGSEA. V gave up 6 bases and J gave up 9 bases; unmatched junction bases: 6. CDR3 DNA: TGCAGCGTAGAAACAGGGGGCGGCATTCAGTACTTC. Its translation is CSVETGGGIQYF. Full variable domain (remainder filled in from reference TRBV29-1 and TRBJ2-4): SAVISQKPSRDICQRGTSLTIQCQVDSQVTMMFWYRQQPGQSLTLIATANQGSEATYESGFVIDKFPISRPNLTFSTLTVSNMSPEDSSIYLCSVETGGGIQYFGAGTRLSVL.

The chain's CDR3 is CASSQEGSQGETQYF. The CDR3 DNA is TGCGCCAGCAGCCAAGAAGGGTCTCAGGGAGAGACCCAGTACTTC. V is TRBV4-3 and J is TRBJ2-5; a possible D gene is TRBD1 (5 bases). With 0 bases removed from V and 4 bases from J, the gap between germline ends came to 12 bases. Germline lookup yields CDR1 LGHNA and CDR2 YSLEER. This CDR3 is 15 amino acids long.

This sequence joins TRBV29-1 and TRBJ2-5; tentatively, D is TRBD2 (6 bases). Trimming removed 7 bases from V and 1 base from J, with 7 bases in between. The germline V gene encodes CDR1 SQVTM and CDR2 ANQGSEA. This CDR3 comprises 11 residues. The chain's CDR3 is CSGGTQETQYF. CDR3 DNA: TGCAGCGGCGGGACCCAAGAGACCCAGTACTTC.

In this sample, this clonotype turned up a few times. The rearrangement joins TRBV20-1 to TRBJ2-6; 12 bases line up with TRBD1. Trimming took 6 bases from V and 4 from J; bases not matched to a gene: 4. Per germline, CDR1 DFQATT and CDR2 SNEGSKA (reference sequence). The CDR3 consists of 15 residues. The CDR3: CSAGDRGQGANVLTF. DNA for the CDR3: TGCAGTGCAGGGGACAGGGGGCAAGGGGCCAACGTCCTGACTTTC.

The chain recombines TRBV12-3 or TRBV12-4 with TRBJ1-5; D gene uncertain. CDR3 length: 12 residues. The V end was cut by 5 bases, the J end by 9 bases, with 11 bases between. Written as DNA, the CDR3 is TGTGCCAGCAGTCCTTCAGAGGGGCCCCAGCATTTT. This codes for CASSPSEGPQHF.

This chain connects TRBV11-2 to TRBJ1-2; D unresolved. The V gene lost 1 base and the J gene lost 4 bases, with 7 bases spanning the gap. Germline CDR1 is SGHAT and CDR2 is FQNNGV. CDR3 length: 13 residues. The CDR3 reads CASSLGIGYGYTF. The CDR3 DNA sequence: TGTGCCAGCAGCTTAGGGATTGGCTATGGCTACACCTTC.

V and J are TRBV5-6 and TRBJ2-5, with TRBD1 identical over 7 bases. Germline values: CDR1 SGHDT, CDR2 YYEEEE. The junction had 8 bases not matched to a gene; V was cut back by 4 bases and J by 2 bases. The CDR3 is made up of 15 amino acids. This CDR3 is CASSPKRQGQETQYF. Written as DNA, the CDR3 is TGTGCCAGCAGCCCTAAAAGACAGGGTCAAGAGACCCAGTACTTC. Full variable domain (remainder filled in from reference TRBV5-6 and TRBJ2-5): DAGVTQSPTHLIKTRGQQVTLRCSPKSGHDTVSWYQQALGQGPQFIFQYYEEEERQRGNFPDRFSGHQFPNYSSELNVNALLLGDSALYLCASSPKRQGQETQYFGPGTRLLVL.

This clonotype was seen a few times. The chain recombines TRBV5-1 with TRBJ1-5, with 9 positions matching TRBD1. CDR1 is SGHRS and CDR2 is YFSETQ in the germline V gene. The CDR3 sequence is 15 residues long. V trimming: 0 bases; J trimming: 5 bases; junction bases outside the gene matches: 3. CDR3 nucleotides: TGCGCCAGCAGCTTGGGGACAGGGGAGGATCAGCCCCAGCATTTT. Its protein is CASSLGTGEDQPQHF.

In its sample, this clonotype was seen a few times. The chain uses TRBV11-2 and TRBJ1-3; D unclear. Germline V gene lookup returns CDR1 SGHAT and CDR2 FQNNGV. The CDR3 covers 12 residues. With 5 bases removed from V and 8 bases from J, the gap between germline ends came to 10 bases. CDR3 region: CASSPSVDTIYF. In DNA, the CDR3 is TGTGCCAGCAGCCCCTCGGTTGACACCATATATTTT.

The V call is TRBV11-3, the J call TRBJ2-5, with D uncertain. This CDR3 has 13 amino acids. The V end was cut by 5 bases, the J end by 11 bases, with 18 bases between. Germline CDR1 reads SGHNT; CDR2 reads YENEEA. CDR3 sequence reads: CASSPPMLSEQYF. CDR3 bases: TGTGCCAGCAGCCCCCCAATGTTGTCGGAGCAGTACTTC. The variable domain in full, with the rest retrieved from reference TRBV11-3 and TRBJ2-5, is EAGVVQSPRYKIIEKKQPVAFWCNPISGHNTLYWYLQNLGQGPELLIRYENEEAVDDSQLPKDRFSAERLKGVDSTLKIQPAELGDSAVYLCASSPPMLSEQYFGPGTRLLVL.

A few counts support this clonotype. The chain is built from TRBV7-2 and TRBJ1-2; D not resolved. This CDR3 spans 14 amino acids. V lost 1 base, J lost 4 bases, and 10 bases lay in between. Germline V lookup: CDR1 SGHTA, CDR2 FQGNSA. The CDR3 loop is CASSLGQSGYGYTF. In nucleotides, the CDR3 is TGTGCCAGCAGCTTAGGGCAATCTGGCTATGGCTACACCTTC.

V is TRBV9 and J is TRBJ1-1, with a possible D match to TRBD1 (6 bases). Germline V CDR1 and CDR2: SGDLS, YYNGEE. This CDR3 has 16 amino acids. V lost 0 bases to trimming and J lost 0 bases, with 12 bases between them. The CDR3, as DNA: TGTGCCAGCAGCGTAGGTGGGGGGCCGATGAACACTGAAGCTTTCTTT. Protein product: CASSVGGGPMNTEAFF.

The chain joins TRBV29-1 to TRBJ2-5; D is possibly TRBD2 (6 bases). The last part of the DNA fits TRBJ2-7 better; the J call may be wrong. CDR3 length: 12 residues. Germline CDR1 SQVTM, CDR2 ANQGSEA. The CDR3 DNA is TGCAGCGTTGACAGCGGGTTGGACGAGCAGTACTTC. This translates into CSVDSGLDEQYF.

V gene TRBV5-1 combines with J gene TRBJ2-1; TRBD1 might be the D (6 bases). This CDR3 has 17 amino acids. Germline lookup yields CDR1 SGHRS and CDR2 YFSETQ. Trimming removed 0 bases from V and 3 bases from J, with 16 bases in between. CDR3 nucleotides: TGCGCCAGCAGCTTGGCCCACTTGGCAGGGGACTACAATGAGCAGTTCTTC. Protein product: CASSLAHLAGDYNEQFF.

The table lists this clonotype with a few counts. The rearrangement links TRBV7-2 to TRBJ2-5, with D perhaps TRBD2 (5 bases). With 5 bases removed from V and 1 base from J, the gap between germline ends came to 14 bases. The CDR3 consists of 15 residues. Germline assignment: CDR1 SGHTA and CDR2 FQGNSA. The CDR3 sequence: CASSQRDGSQETQYF. CDR3 sequence (DNA): TGTGCCAGCAGCCAACGGGATGGCAGCCAAGAGACCCAGTACTTC.

This chain joins TRBV27 and TRBJ2-7, with no clear D. Deletions cut 3 bases from V and 10 bases from J, with 13 bases between. The CDR3 extends over 12 amino acids. Germline V gene lookup returns CDR1 MNHEY and CDR2 SMNVEV (reference sequence). The CDR3, as DNA: TGTGCCAGCAGTTTCCCCTCCTCGAAACAGTACTTC. Its translation is CASSFPSSKQYF.

The rearrangement links TRBV7-9 to TRBJ2-1, with D hard to call. Trimming cost V 3 bases and J 1 base, with 10 bases left between them. CDR3 length: 15 amino acids. CDR1 is SEHNR and CDR2 is FQNEAQ in the germline V gene (reference sequence). Here the CDR3 DNA reads TGTGCCAGCAGCTTGTATGAGAGATCCTACAATGAGCAGTTCTTC. This gives the protein CASSLYERSYNEQFF.

The V and J genes are TRBV19 and TRBJ2-3; TRBD2 agrees at 12 bases. Germline V gene sequence: CDR1 LNHDA, CDR2 SQIVND (reference sequence). V shed 4 bases and J 4 bases; nucleotides not matched to a gene: 3. This CDR3 is 15 amino acids long. CDR3: CASSKLAGGADTQYF. The CDR3 DNA follows: TGTGCCAGTAGTAAACTAGCGGGAGGTGCAGATACGCAGTATTTT. The full variable domain, completed using reference TRBV19 and TRBJ2-3, is DGGITQSPKYLFRKEGQNVTLSCEQNLNHDAMYWYRQDPGQGLRLIYYSQIVNDFQKGDIAEGYSVSREKKESFPLTVTSAQKNPTAFYLCASSKLAGGADTQYFGPGTRLTVL.

The rearrangement joins TRBV19 to TRBJ2-1; no reliable D call. In germline, CDR1 is LNHDA, CDR2 SQIVND (reference sequence). Trimming pared 6 bases from V and 5 bases from J, leaving 11 bases between. The CDR3 extends over 13 amino acids. The CDR3 protein is CASRSLGNNEQFF. The CDR3 nucleotides read TGTGCCAGTAGATCTCTGGGAAACAATGAGCAGTTCTTC.

The table lists this clonotype with a few counts. The CDR3 sequence is CATSGRDRGAETQYF. CDR3 nucleotides: TGTGCCACCAGCGGGAGGGACAGGGGGGCAGAGACCCAGTACTTC. The chain employs TRBV15 and TRBJ2-5, with TRBD1 identical over 11 bases. The CDR3 has 15 amino acids. Germline trimming cut 5 bases from V and 4 bases from J; bases unmatched to any gene: 6. CDR1 LNHNV and CDR2 YYDKDF come from the germline V gene (reference sequence).

The chain employs TRBV2 and TRBJ1-3; 8 bases map to TRBD1. Trimming at V came to 10 bases and at J to 5 bases, leaving 19 bases not matched to a gene. Germline values: CDR1 SNHLY, CDR2 FYNNEI. The CDR3 is made up of 17 amino acids. The CDR3 sequence: CATLKDRDALGRNTIYF. The DNA of the CDR3 is TGTGCCACCCTTAAGGACAGGGACGCCTTGGGCAGAAACACCATATATTTT.

The rearrangement uses TRBV5-1 and TRBJ2-5; D unresolved. Per germline, CDR1 SGHRS and CDR2 YFSETQ. The length of the CDR3 is 13 residues. Trimming took off 4 bases at V and 0 bases at J, with 7 bases between the two ends. The CDR3 region is CASSVDNQETQYF. The CDR3 region has the DNA TGCGCCAGCAGCGTAGACAACCAAGAGACCCAGTACTTC.

CDR3 nucleotides: TGCGCCAGCAGCTTAGGGCCCGGTGAAGCTTTCTTT. Its translation is CASSLGPGEAFF. The rearrangement joins TRBV5-1 to TRBJ1-1; D remains unclear. V dropped 2 bases and J dropped 7 bases, with 9 bases sitting between them. Germline loops: CDR1 SGHRS, CDR2 YFSETQ. This CDR3 is 12 amino acids long.

CDR3 amino acids: CSARGGTSVSEQFF. The CDR3, as DNA: TGCAGTGCTAGAGGCGGGACTAGCGTCAGTGAGCAGTTCTTC. The chain has TRBV20-1 and TRBJ2-5; 10 nucleotides match TRBD2. The closer fit of TRBJ2-1 to the DNA end suggests the J call may be wrong. The length of the CDR3 is 14 residues. The germline V gene has CDR1 DFQATT and CDR2 SNEGSKA (reference sequence).

V usage is TRBV6-5 and J usage is TRBJ2-1, with a weak D call TRBD1 (5 bases). V shed 2 bases and J shed 4 bases, with 12 bases lying between them. CDR1 and CDR2 from the germline V gene are MNHEY and SVGAGI. The CDR3 consists of 15 residues. CDR3 sequence (DNA): TGTGCCAGCAGTTACACCGACGGACAATACAATGAGCAGTTCTTC. Translation gives CASSYTDGQYNEQFF.

This clonotype has more than one count but fewer than ten. This chain uses TRBV9 with TRBJ2-1; 8 nucleotides match TRBD2. The ends lost 4 bases at V and 5 bases at J; junction bases unmatched: 8. The CDR3 runs to 15 residues. Germline V gives CDR1 SGDLS, CDR2 YYNGEE. The DNA for the CDR3 is TGTGCCAGCAGCCCCTCCCCACTAGCGGACAATGAGCAGTTCTTC. Its translation: CASSPSPLADNEQFF.

The sample holds a few counts of this clonotype. The chain couples TRBV4-3 to TRBJ2-1; D unresolved. Trimming left V 1 base short and J 6 bases short, with 7 bases between. The CDR3 is made up of 13 amino acids. Germline V gives CDR1 LGHNA, CDR2 YSLEER. This chain's CDR3 is CASSQGHGNEQFF. In nucleotides, the CDR3 is TGCGCCAGCAGCCAAGGTCACGGCAATGAGCAGTTCTTC.